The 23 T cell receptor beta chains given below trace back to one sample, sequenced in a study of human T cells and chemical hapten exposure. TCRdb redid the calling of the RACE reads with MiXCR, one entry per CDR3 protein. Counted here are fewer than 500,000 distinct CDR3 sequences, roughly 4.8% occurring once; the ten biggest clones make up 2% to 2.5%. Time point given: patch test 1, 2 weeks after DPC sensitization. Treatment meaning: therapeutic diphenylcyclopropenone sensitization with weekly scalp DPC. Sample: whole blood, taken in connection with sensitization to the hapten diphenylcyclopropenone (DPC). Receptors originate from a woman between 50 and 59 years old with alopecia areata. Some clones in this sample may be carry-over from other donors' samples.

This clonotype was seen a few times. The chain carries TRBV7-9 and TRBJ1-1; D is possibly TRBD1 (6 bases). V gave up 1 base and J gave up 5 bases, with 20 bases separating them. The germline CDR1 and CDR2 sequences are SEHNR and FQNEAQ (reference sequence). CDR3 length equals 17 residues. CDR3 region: CASSLELGAGDGTEAFF. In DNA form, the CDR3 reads TGTGCCAGCAGCTTAGAATTGGGGGCTGGAGACGGGACTGAAGCTTTCTTT. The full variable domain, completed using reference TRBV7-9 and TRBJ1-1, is DTGVSQNPRHKITKRGQNVTFRCDPISEHNRLYWYRQTLGQGPEFLTYFQNEAQLEKSRLLSDRFSAERPKGSFSTLEIQRTEQGDSAMYLCASSLELGAGDGTEAFFGQGTRLTVV.

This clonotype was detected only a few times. The DNA for the CDR3 is TGTGCCAGCAGCTGGGGAAGTGAGCAGTTCTTC. Protein sequence: CASSWGSEQFF. V usage is TRBV7-9 and J usage is TRBJ2-1; D gene uncertain. V was trimmed by 4 bases and J by 9 bases, leaving 7 bases between them. The germline V gene encodes CDR1 SEHNR and CDR2 FQNEAQ (reference sequence). This CDR3 has 11 amino acids.

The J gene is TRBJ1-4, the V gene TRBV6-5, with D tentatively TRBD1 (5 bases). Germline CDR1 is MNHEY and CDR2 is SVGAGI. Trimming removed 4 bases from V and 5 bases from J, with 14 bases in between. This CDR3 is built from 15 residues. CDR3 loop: CASSSTGDRNEKLFF. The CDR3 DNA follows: TGTGCCAGCAGTTCCACGGGGGACCGAAATGAAAAACTGTTTTTT.

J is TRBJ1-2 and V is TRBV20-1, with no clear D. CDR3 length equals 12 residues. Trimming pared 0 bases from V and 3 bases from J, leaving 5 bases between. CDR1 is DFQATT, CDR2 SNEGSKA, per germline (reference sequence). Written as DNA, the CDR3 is TGCAGTGCTAGAGATCGGGACTATGGCTACACCTTC. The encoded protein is CSARDRDYGYTF.

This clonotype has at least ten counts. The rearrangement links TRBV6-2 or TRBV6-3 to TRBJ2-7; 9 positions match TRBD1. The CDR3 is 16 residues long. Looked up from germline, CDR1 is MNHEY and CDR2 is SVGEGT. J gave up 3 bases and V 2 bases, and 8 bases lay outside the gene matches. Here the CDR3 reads CASSYPAGTGYYEQYF. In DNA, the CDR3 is TGTGCCAGCAGTTACCCTGCCGGGACAGGGTACTACGAGCAGTACTTC.

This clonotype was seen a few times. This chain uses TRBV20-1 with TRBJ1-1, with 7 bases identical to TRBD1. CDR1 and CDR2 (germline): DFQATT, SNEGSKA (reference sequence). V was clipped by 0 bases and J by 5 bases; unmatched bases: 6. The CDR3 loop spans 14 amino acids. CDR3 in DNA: TGCAGTGCTAGAGACGAGGTCAGGGGGACTGAAGCTTTCTTT. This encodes CSARDEVRGTEAFF.

CDR3 nucleotides: TGCAGCGGTAGGTGGAGGGGGCGAGGATATCTTAACAATGAGCAGTTCTTC. It encodes CSGRWRGRGYLNNEQFF. This sequence joins TRBV29-1 and TRBJ2-1; tentative D call: TRBD1 (7 bases). This CDR3 comprises 17 residues. CDR1 is SQVTM and CDR2 is ANQGSEA in the germline V gene. V lost 7 bases and J lost 5, with 27 bases in between.

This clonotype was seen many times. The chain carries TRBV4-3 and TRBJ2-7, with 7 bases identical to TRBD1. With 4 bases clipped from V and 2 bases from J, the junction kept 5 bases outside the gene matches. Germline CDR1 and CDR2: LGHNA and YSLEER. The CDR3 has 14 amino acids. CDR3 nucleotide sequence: TGCGCCAGCAGCCCCCGACAGGGAGCCTACGAGCAGTACTTC. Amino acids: CASSPRQGAYEQYF.

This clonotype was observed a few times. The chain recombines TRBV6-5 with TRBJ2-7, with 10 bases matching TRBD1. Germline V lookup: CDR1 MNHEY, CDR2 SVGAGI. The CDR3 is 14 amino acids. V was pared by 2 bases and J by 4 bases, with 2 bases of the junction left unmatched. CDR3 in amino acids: CASSYVGQGYEQYF. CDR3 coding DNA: TGTGCCAGCAGTTACGTGGGACAGGGGTACGAGCAGTACTTC.

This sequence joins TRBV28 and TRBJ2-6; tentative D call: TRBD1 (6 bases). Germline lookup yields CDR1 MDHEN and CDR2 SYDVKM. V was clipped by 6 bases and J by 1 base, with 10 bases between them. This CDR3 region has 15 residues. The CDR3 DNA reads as TGTGCCAGCAGCTCCGGGACATCTGGGGCCAACGTCCTGACTTTC. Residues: CASSSGTSGANVLTF.

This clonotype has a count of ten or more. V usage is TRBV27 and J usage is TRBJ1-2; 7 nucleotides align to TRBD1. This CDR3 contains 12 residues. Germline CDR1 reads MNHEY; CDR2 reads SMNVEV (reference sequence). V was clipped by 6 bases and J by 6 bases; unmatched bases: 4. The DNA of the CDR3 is TGTGCCAGCAGGAAAGGGGGCCATGGCTACACCTTC. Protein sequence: CASRKGGHGYTF.

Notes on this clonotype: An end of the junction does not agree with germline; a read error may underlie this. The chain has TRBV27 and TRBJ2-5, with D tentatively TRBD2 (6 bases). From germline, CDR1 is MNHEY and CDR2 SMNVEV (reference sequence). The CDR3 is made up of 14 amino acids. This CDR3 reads CASRGSGSQGTQYF. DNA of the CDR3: TGTGCCAGCCGGGGCAGCGGGTCACAAGGGACCCAGTACTTC.

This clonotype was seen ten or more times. CDR3 sequence reads: CASSVEAGESYNEQFF. As DNA, the CDR3 is TGTGCCAGCAGCGTAGAAGCGGGGGAGAGTTACAATGAGCAGTTCTTC. The chain has TRBV9 and TRBJ2-1; the match to TRBD2 covers 8 bases. The trim removed 0 bases at V and 4 bases at J, leaving 6 bases unmatched. Germline CDR1 and CDR2: SGDLS and YYNGEE. This CDR3 is built from 16 residues.

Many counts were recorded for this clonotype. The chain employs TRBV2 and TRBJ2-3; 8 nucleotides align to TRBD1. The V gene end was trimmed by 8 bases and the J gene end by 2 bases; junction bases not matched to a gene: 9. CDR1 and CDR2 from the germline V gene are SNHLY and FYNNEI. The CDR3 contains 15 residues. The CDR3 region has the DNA TGTGCCAGCTGTCCGGGACAGGTCGACACAGATACGCAGTATTTT. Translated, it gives CASCPGQVDTDTQYF.

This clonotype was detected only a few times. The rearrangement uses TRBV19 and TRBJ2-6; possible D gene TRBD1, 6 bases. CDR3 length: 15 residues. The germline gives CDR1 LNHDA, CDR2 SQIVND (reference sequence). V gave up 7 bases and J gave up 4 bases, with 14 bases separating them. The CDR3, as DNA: TGTGCCAGTAAAAAGGGGGAGTCAGGGGCCAACGTCCTGACTTTC. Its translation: CASKKGESGANVLTF.

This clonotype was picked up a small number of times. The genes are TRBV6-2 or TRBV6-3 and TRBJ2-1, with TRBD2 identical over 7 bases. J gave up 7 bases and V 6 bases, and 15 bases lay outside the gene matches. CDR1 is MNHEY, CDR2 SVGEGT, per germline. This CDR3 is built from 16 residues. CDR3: CASRDLQGGGPNEQFF. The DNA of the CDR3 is TGTGCCAGCAGAGACCTCCAAGGCGGGGGTCCGAATGAGCAGTTCTTC.

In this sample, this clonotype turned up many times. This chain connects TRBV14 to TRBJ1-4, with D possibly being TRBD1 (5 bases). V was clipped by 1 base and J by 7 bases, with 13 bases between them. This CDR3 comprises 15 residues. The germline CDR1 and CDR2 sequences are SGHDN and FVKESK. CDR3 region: CASSQVAGPREKLFF. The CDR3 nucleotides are TGTGCCAGCAGCCAAGTGGCGGGGCCGCGTGAAAAACTGTTTTTT.

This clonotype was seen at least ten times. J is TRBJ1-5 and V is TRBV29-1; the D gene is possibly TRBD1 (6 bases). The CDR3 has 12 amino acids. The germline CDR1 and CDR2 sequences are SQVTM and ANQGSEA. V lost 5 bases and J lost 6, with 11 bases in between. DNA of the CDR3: TGCAGCGTTAGGGAGGGGGGTCAGCCCCAGCATTTT. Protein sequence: CSVREGGQPQHF. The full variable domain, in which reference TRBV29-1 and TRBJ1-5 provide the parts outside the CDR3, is SAVISQKPSRDICQRGTSLTIQCQVDSQVTMMFWYRQQPGQSLTLIATANQGSEATYESGFVIDKFPISRPNLTFSTLTVSNMSPEDSSIYLCSVREGGQPQHFGDGTRLSIL.

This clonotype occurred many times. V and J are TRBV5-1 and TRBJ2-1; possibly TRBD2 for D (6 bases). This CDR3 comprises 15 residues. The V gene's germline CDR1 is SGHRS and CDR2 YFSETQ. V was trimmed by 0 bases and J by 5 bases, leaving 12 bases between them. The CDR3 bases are TGCGCCAGCAGCTTGGGAGCGGGTACCAACAATGAGCAGTTCTTC. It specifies CASSLGAGTNNEQFF. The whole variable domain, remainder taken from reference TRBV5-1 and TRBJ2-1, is KAGVTQTPRYLIKTRGQQVTLSCSPISGHRSVSWYQQTPGQGLQFLFEYFSETQRNKGNFPGRFSGRQFSNSRSEMNVSTLELGDSALYLCASSLGAGTNNEQFFGPGTRLTVL.

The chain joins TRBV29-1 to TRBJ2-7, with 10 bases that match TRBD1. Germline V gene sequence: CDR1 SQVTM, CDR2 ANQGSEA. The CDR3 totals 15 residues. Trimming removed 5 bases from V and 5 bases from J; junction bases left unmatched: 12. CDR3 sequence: CSVPAWTGGFDEQYF. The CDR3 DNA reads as TGCAGCGTTCCTGCCTGGACAGGGGGGTTTGACGAGCAGTACTTC.

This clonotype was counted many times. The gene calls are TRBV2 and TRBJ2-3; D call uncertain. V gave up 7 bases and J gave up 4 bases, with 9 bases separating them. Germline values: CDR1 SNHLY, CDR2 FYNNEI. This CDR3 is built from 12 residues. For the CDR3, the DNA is TGTGCCAGCACCCAAAGGCCAGATACGCAGTATTTT. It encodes CASTQRPDTQYF.

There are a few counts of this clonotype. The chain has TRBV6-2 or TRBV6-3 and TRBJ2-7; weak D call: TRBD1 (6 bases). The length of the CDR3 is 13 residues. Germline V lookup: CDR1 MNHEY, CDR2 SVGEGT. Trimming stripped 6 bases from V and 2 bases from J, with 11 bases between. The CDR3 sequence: CASRRTATYEQYF. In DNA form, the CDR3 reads TGTGCCAGCAGGAGGACAGCCACCTACGAGCAGTACTTC.

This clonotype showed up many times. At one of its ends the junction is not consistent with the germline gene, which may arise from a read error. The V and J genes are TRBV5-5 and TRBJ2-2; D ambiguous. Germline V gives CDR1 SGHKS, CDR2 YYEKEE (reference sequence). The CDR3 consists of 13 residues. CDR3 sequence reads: CASSFLNPGELFF. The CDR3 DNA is TGTGCCAGCAGCTTTCTGAACCCCGGGGAGCTGTTTTTT.